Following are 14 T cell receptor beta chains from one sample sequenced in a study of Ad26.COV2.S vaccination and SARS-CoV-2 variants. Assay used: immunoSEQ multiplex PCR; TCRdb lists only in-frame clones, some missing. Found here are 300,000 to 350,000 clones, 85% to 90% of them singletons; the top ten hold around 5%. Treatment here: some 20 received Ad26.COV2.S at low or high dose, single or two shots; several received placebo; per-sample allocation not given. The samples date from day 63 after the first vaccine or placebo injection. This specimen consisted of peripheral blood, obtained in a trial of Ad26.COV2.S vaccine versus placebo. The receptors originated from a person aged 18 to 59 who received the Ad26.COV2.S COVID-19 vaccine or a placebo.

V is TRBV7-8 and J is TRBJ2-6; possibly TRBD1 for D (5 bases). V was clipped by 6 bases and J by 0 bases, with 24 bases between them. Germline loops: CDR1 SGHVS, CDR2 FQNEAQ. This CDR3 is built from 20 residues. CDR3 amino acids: CASRRRQRVSTGSGANVLTF. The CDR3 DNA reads TGTGCCAGCAGACGACGACAGAGAGTCTCCACCGGCTCTGGGGCCAACGTCCTGACTTTC.

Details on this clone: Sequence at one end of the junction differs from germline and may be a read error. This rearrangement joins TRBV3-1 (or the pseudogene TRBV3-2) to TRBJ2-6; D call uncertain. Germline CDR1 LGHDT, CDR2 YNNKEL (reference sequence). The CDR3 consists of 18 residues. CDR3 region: CASSQDVESFSRANVLTF. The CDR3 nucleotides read TGTGCCAGCAGCCAAGATGTGGAATCTTTCTCTCGGGCCAACGTCCTGACTTTC.

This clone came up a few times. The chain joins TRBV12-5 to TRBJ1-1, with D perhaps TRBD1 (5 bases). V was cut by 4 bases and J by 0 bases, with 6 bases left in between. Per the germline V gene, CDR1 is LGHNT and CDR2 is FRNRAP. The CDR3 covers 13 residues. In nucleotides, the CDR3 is TGTGCTAGTGGTTCAGGGCTGAACACTGAAGCTTTCTTT. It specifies CASGSGLNTEAFF.

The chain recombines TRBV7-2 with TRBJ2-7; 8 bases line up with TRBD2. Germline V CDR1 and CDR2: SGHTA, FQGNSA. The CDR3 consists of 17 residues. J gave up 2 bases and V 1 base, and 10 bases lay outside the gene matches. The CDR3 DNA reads TGTGCCAGCAGCTTAGAACTCTCGGGACTAGGCCCCTACGAGCAGTACGTC. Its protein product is CASSLELSGLGPYEQYV.

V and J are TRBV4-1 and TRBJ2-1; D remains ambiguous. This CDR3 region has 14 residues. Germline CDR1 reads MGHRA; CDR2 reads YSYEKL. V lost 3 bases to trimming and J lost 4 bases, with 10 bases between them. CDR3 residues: CASSHPDQYNEQFF. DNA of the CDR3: TGCGCCAGCAGCCACCCGGACCAATACAATGAGCAGTTCTTC.

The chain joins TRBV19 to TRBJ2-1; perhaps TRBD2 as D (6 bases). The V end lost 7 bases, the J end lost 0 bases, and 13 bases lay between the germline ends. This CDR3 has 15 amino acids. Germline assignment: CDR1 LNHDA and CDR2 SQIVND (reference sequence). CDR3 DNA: TGTGCCAGTAACATGGGGAGGAGCTCCTACAATGAGCAGTTCTTC. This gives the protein CASNMGRSSYNEQFF.

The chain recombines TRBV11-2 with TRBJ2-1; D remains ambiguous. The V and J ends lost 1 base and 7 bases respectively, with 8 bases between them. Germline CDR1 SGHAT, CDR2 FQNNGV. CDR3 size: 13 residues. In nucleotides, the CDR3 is TGTGCCAGCAGCTTAGCACTAAGGAATGAGCAGTTCTTC. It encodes CASSLALRNEQFF. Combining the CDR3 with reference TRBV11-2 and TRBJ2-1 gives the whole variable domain EAGVAQSPRYKIIEKRQSVAFWCNPISGHATLYWYQQILGQGPKLLIQFQNNGVVDDSQLPKDRFSAERLKGVDSTLKIQPAKLEDSAVYLCASSLALRNEQFFGPGTRLTVL.

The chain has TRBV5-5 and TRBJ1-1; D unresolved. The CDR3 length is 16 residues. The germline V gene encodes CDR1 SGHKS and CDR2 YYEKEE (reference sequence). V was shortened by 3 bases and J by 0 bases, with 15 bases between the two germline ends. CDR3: CASSSHTGAMNTEAFF. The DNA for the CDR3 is TGTGCCAGCAGCTCCCACACTGGAGCCATGAACACTGAAGCTTTCTTT.

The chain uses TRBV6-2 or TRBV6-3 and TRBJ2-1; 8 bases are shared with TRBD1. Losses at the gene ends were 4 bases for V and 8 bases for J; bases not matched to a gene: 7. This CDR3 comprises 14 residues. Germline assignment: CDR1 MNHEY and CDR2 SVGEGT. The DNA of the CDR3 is TGTGCCAGCAGTTCGGGGCAGGGGGCATATGAGCAGTTCTTC. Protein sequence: CASSSGQGAYEQFF.

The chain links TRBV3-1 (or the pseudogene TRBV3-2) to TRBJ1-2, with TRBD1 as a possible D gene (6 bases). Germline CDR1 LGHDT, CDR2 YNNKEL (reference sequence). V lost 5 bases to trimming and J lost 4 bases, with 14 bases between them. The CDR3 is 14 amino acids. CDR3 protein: CASSSDRPPYGYTF. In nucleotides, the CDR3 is TGTGCCAGCAGCTCTGACAGGCCTCCCTATGGCTACACCTTC.

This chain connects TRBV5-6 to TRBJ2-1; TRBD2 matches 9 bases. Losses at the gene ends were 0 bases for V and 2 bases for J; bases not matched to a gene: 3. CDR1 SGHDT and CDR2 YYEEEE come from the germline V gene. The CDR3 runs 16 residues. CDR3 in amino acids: CASSLEASGAYNEQFF. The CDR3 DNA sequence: TGTGCCAGCAGCTTGGAGGCTAGCGGGGCCTACAATGAGCAGTTCTTC.

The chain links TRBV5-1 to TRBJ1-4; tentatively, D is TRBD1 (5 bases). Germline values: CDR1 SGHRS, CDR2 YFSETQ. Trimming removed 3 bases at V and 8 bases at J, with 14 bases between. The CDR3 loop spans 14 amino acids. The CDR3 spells CASSSGQNEEKLFF. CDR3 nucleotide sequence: TGCGCCAGCAGCTCCGGACAAAATGAAGAAAAACTGTTTTTT.

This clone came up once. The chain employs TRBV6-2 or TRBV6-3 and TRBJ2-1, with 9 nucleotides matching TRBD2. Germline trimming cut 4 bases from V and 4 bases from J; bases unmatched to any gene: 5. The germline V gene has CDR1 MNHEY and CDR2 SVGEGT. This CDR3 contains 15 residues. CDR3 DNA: TGTGCCAGCAGTTTTTTAGCGGGGGCGTACAATGAGCAGTTCTTC. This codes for CASSFLAGAYNEQFF.

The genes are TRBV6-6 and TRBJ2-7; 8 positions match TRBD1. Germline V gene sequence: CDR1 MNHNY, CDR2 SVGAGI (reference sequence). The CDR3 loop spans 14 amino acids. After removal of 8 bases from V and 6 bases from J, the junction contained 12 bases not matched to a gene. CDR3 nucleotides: TGTGCCAGCGGGCTAACCTCTACAGGGGGCGAGCAGTACTTC. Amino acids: CASGLTSTGGEQYF.